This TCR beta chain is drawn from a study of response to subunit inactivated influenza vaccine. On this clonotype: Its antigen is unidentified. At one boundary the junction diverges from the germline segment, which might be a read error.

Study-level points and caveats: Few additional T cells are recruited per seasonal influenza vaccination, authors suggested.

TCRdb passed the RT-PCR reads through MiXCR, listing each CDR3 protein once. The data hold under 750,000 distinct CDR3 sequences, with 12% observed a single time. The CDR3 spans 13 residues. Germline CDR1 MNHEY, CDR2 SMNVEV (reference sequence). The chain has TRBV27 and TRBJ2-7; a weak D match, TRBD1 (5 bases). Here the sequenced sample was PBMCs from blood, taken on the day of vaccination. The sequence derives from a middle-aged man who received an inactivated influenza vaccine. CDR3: CARSLQASHEQYF. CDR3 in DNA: TGTGCCAGAAGTTTACAGGCGAGCCACGAGCAGTACTTC.